This paragraph reports one T cell receptor (beta chain). Its specificity is unknown. This sample was taken from a study of shared clonotypes between healthy human individuals. Study-wide context: Every donor yielded three CD4 naive, three CD4 memory, two CD8 naive and one CD8 memory plate. Overall study results and limits: The expectation was that sequencing depth would affect clonotype sharing among donors. Sample collection involved blood only; tissue repertoires are likely different.

The CDR3 extends over 14 amino acids. Trimming cost V 4 bases and J 2 bases, with 9 bases left between them. CDR1 and CDR2 (germline): SNHLY, FYNNEI. Each PCR replicate from the sorted subsets contained about 200 ng DNA, which is about 31,000 T cell genomes. Produced via immunoSEQ multiplex PCR; TCRdb's table is partial and in-frame only. The sample comprises about 770,000 clones, about two thirds of which are singletons, and over 1.5% rests with the top ten. This TCR came from a woman in her twenties or thirties in good health. Sequencing was done on a sample of memory CD4+ T cells sorted from blood. Indicated subset: CD45RA-negative fraction. The chain is built from TRBV2 and TRBJ1-3; D call uncertain. CDR3 loop: CASSGPRTGNTIYF. CDR3 in DNA: TGTGCCAGCAGTGGTCCCAGGACTGGAAACACCATATATTTT.